The text below deals with one T cell receptor (beta chain). The V gene's germline CDR1 is SGHRS and CDR2 YFSETQ. CDR3 length equals 14 residues. Trimming left V 4 bases short and J 5 bases short, with 15 bases between. These data originate in a study of shared T cell receptors in the human thymus. Profiled with immunoSEQ multiplex PCR; TCRdb holds only in-frame clones, not every one. Of hundreds of thousands of clones in the sample, over 75% were seen once. These sequences were also reported in another study, on human thymus T cells. From that report: The sample donors, healthy Finnish infants, were having corrective surgery for congenital heart defects. It was from resections taken during corrective heart surgery that the thymus tissue came. An apparent bias in V and J gene usage was seen in thymic and blood repertoires. In unrelated individuals, thymic repertoires overlapped highly, according to related research.

The chain links TRBV5-1 to TRBJ2-5; a weak D match, TRBD2 (6 bases). The material sequenced was thymocytes. The clonotype was recovered from a boy under two years old with a congenital heart defect. CDR3 amino acids: CASSVGPGGETQYF. CDR3 nucleotides: TGCGCCAGCAGCGTGGGACCCGGGGGTGAGACCCAGTACTTC.